The rows below give T cell receptor beta chains drawn from one sample of a study of shared clonotypes between healthy human individuals. The repertoire was sequenced with immunoSEQ multiplex PCR; TCRdb's copy has only in-frame clones and lacks some. The data contain approximately 530,000 clones, 95% to 96% of them singletons. Sequencing input: naive CD4+ T cells sorted from blood. These receptors all come from a woman in her 30s in good health. CDR3s include the opening cysteine and the closing phenylalanine or tryptophan. Fields, in order: clone size, J gene, V gene, CDR3 length, D gene, CDR3 protein, CDR3 DNA. A D gene is named only where the DNA matches it firmly. Not all rows give a size; the values are once, few, many and, for expanded clones, a class.

>NA|TRBJ1-1|TRBV28|14|TRBD1
CASSLDRGLGEAFF
TGTGCCAGCAGTTTGGACAGGGGGCTCGGTGAAGCTTTCTTT
>NA|TRBJ1-3|TRBV5-6|16|NA
CASSSEHRNSGNTIYF
TGTGCCAGCAGCTCTGAACACCGAAACTCTGGAAACACCATATATTTT
>NA|TRBJ2-3|TRBV7-8|16|NA
CASSLNLYPAGDTQYF
TGTGCCAGCAGCTTAAATCTTTATCCGGCGGGGGATACGCAGTATTTT
>NA|TRBJ1-3|TRBV6-6|14|NA
CASSLTNSGNTIYF
TGTGCCAGCAGTCTGACAAACTCTGGAAACACCATATATTTT
>NA|TRBJ2-2|TRBV5-1|16|TRBD2
CASSLAIREDTGELFF
TGCGCCAGCAGCTTGGCCATTCGGGAGGACACCGGGGAGCTGTTTTTT
>NA|TRBJ2-7|TRBV19|14|NA
CASPRAEPLWEQYF
TGTGCCAGCCCAAGGGCAGAGCCACTCTGGGAGCAGTACTTC
>NA|TRBJ1-6|TRBV11-2|15|NA
CASSLDQGPNSPLHF
TGTGCCAGCAGCTTAGATCAGGGTCCTAATTCACCCCTCCACTTT
>once|TRBJ1-4|TRBV6-1|14|TRBD1
CASRFTGVDEKLFF
TGTGCCAGCAGGTTTACAGGGGTTGATGAAAAACTGTTTTTT
>NA|TRBJ1-1|TRBV7-8|15|TRBD1
CASTPRTGQNTEAFF
TGTGCCAGCACCCCTCGGACAGGTCAGAACACTGAAGCTTTCTTT
>NA|TRBJ2-3|TRBV19|15|NA
CASTSRGGSTDTQYF
TGTGCCAGTACCTCAAGGGGCGGAAGCACAGATACGCAGTATTTT
>NA|TRBJ1-4|TRBV28|16|TRBD1
CASRPGQGFTNEKLFF
TGTGCCAGCAGGCCAGGACAGGGGTTTACTAATGAAAAACTGTTTTTT
>NA|TRBJ1-1|TRBV20-1|10|NA
CSAREEGAFF
TGCAGTGCTAGGGAGGAGGGAGCTTTCTTT